The 6 T cell receptor beta chains below come from one sample, sequenced in a study of T cell changes during pregnancy in multiple sclerosis. TCRdb keeps only in-frame clones here, not all; method: immunoSEQ multiplex PCR. Of 35,000 to 45,000 clones listed, about 91% are singletons. The sample was CD4+ T cells from peripheral blood mononuclear cells, taken in the second trimester of pregnancy. These receptors originate from a female donor in good health, enrolled as a control in a pregnancy study.

Details on this clone: As the CDR3 is not closed by the conserved phenylalanine or tryptophan, this likely results from a read error. The chain couples TRBV7-9 to TRBJ2-7, with TRBD1 matching over 7 bases. CDR3 length equals 13 residues. Germline loops: CDR1 SEHNR, CDR2 FQNEAQ (reference sequence). The trim removed 5 bases at V and 1 base at J, leaving 2 bases unmatched. This chain's CDR3 is CASSRQGSYEQYL. The DNA of the CDR3 is TGTGCCAGCAGCCGACAGGGATCCTACGAGCAGTACCTC.

The genes are TRBV5-6 and TRBJ2-7; 9 bases are a match to TRBD1. The CDR3 length is 16 residues. V shed 0 bases, J shed 0 bases, and the junction held 4 bases outside the gene matches. Germline V gene data show CDR1 as SGHDT and CDR2 as YYEEEE. For the CDR3, the DNA is TGTGCCAGCAGCTTGGGGACAGGGGCGAGCTCCTACGAGCAGTACTTC. Its translation is CASSLGTGASSYEQYF.

The rearrangement uses TRBV27 and TRBJ1-2; TRBD1 matches 8 bases. Per the germline V gene, CDR1 is MNHEY and CDR2 is SMNVEV (reference sequence). This CDR3 is 15 amino acids long. V was pared by 3 bases and J by 2 bases, with 5 bases of the junction left unmatched. CDR3 coding DNA: TGTGCCAGCAGTTTTCAGGGGGCCCTAAACTATGGCTACACCTTC. Its translation: CASSFQGALNYGYTF.

The gene calls are TRBV2 and TRBJ2-7; D ambiguous. Germline V gives CDR1 SNHLY, CDR2 FYNNEI. Trimming took off 2 bases at V and 2 bases at J, with 13 bases between the two ends. There are 15 residues in the CDR3. For the CDR3, the DNA is TGTGCCAGCAGTGAACGAGGCAAAGTTACCTACGAGCAGTACTTC. This sequence encodes CASSERGKVTYEQYF.

This chain joins TRBV18 and TRBJ2-3; no clear D gene. CDR3 length: 13 amino acids. The germline V gene encodes CDR1 KGHSH and CDR2 LQKENI. Trimming removed 3 bases from V and 6 bases from J, with 10 bases in between. CDR3 sequence: CASSPPQRDTQYF. The CDR3 DNA is TGTGCCAGCTCACCGCCGCAGCGTGATACGCAGTATTTT.

The rearrangement joins TRBV6-4 to TRBJ2-3; TRBD2 agrees at 13 bases. V lost 8 bases, J lost 5 bases, and 10 bases stayed unmatched. CDR3 size: 16 residues. Looked up from germline, CDR1 is MRHNA and CDR2 is SNTAGT. CDR3 protein: CASGELAGGPKDTQYF. The CDR3 region has the DNA TGTGCCAGCGGGGAACTAGCGGGAGGGCCGAAAGATACGCAGTATTTT.